These T cell receptor beta chains were read from a single sample in a study of radiotherapy plus CTLA-4 blockade in lung cancer. Using immunoSEQ multiplex PCR, the repertoire was profiled, and TCRdb retains in-frame clones only, with some absent. The sample records around 63,000 clones, around 69% being singletons. The sequenced sample was peripheral blood, obtained from a patient treated with radiotherapy plus ipilimumab. The receptors stem from a human donor with non-small cell lung cancer whose response to radiotherapy plus ipilimumab could not be evaluated. Some clones in this sample may be carry-over from other donors' samples. Both conserved end residues are part of each CDR3. A D gene is named only where the DNA matches it firmly. Clone sizes are given selectively: once, few, many, or a class where the clone is expanded.

few | TRBJ2-5 | TRBV7-2 | TRBD1 | CASSLAGAVTGGRWETQYF | TGTGCCAGCAGCTTAGCGGGAGCGGTGACAGGGGGCAGGTGGGAGACCCAGTACTTC
. | TRBJ1-2 | TRBV28 | . | CASSLWGSNYGYTF | TGTGCCAGCAGTTTGTGGGGCTCTAACTATGGCTACACCTTC
many | TRBJ1-5 | TRBV19 | TRBD1 | CASSPIDRGLTQPQHF | TGTGCCAGTAGCCCTATCGACAGGGGGCTTACTCAGCCCCAGCATTTT
. | TRBJ1-1 | TRBV29-1 | TRBD1 | CSVRQGINTEAFF | TGCAGCGTTCGACAGGGGATTAACACTGAAGCTTTCTTT
. | TRBJ2-3 | TRBV28 | . | CASSPLPPGQHTDTQYF | TGTGCCAGCAGTCCATTACCCCCCGGACAGCACACAGATACGCAGTATTTT
. | TRBJ1-1 | TRBV6-5 | . | CASSPPRPSGTEAFF | TGTGCCAGCAGCCCTCCCCGGCCTTCGGGGACTGAAGCTTTCTTT
. | TRBJ1-2 | TRBV2 | TRBD1 | CASSRDRDYGYTF | TGTGCCAGCAGTCGAGACAGGGACTATGGCTACACCTTC
. | TRBJ2-7 | TRBV6-6 | . | CASTGGGEQYF | TGTGCCAGCACGGGGGGCGGGGAGCAGTACTTC
. | TRBJ2-3 | TRBV11-2 | TRBD2 | CASSSTSGVSTDTQYF | TGTGCCAGCAGCTCCACTAGCGGGGTATCCACAGATACGCAGTATTTT
. | TRBJ2-2 | TRBV6-5 | . | CASFQGLGELFF | TGTGCCAGTTTTCAGGGGTTAGGGGAGCTGTTTTTT
once | TRBJ2-3 | TRBV7-3 | TRBD2 | CASSLKSGGGTDTQYF | TGTGCCAGCAGCTTAAAGAGCGGGGGGGGCACAGATACGCAGTATTTT
. | TRBJ2-1 | TRBV5-1 | . | CASSPQPGEFEQFF | TGCGCCAGCAGCCCACAGCCAGGGGAGTTTGAGCAGTTCTTC
. | TRBJ1-2 | TRBV5-1 | TRBD1 | CASSLTDPGQGGYTF | TGCGCCAGCAGCTTGACGGACCCGGGACAGGGTGGCTACACCTTC
. | TRBJ2-5 | TRBV11-2 | TRBD1 | CASSLTGGAETQYF | TGTGCCAGCAGCTTAACAGGGGGCGCGGAGACCCAGTACTTC
. | TRBJ2-1 | TRBV29-1 | TRBD2 | CSVERPSGGSYNEQFF | TGCAGCGTTGAAAGGCCTAGCGGGGGGAGCTACAATGAGCAGTTCTTC
few | TRBJ2-7 | TRBV28 | TRBD2 | CASSPPGGIRYEQYF | TGTGCCAGCAGTCCGCCCGGGGGGATCCGCTACGAGCAGTACTTC
. | TRBJ1-2 | TRBV5-6 | TRBD1 | CASSAPTGEYYGYTF | TGTGCCAGCAGCGCTCCGACAGGGGAGTACTATGGCTACACCTTC
. | TRBJ1-2 | TRBV4-1 | TRBD1 | CASSRETGEVYGYTF | TGCGCCAGCAGCCGAGAGACAGGGGAGGTCTATGGCTACACCTTC
. | TRBJ2-2 | TRBV7-9 | . | CASSLWGGKDGELFF | TGTGCCAGCAGCTTGTGGGGGGGCAAGGACGGGGAGCTGTTTTTT
. | TRBJ2-5 | TRBV6-1 | TRBD1 | CAGGDREETQYF | TGTGCCGGGGGGGACAGGGAAGAGACCCAGTACTTC
. | TRBJ2-1 | TRBV11-3 | TRBD1 | CASSSRQGYEQFF | TGTGCCAGCAGCTCCCGACAGGGCTATGAGCAGTTCTTC
. | TRBJ2-2 | TRBV7-9 | TRBD1 | CASSWRPGQGVGTGELFF | TGTGCCAGCAGCTGGCGCCCGGGACAGGGGGTCGGAACCGGGGAGCTGTTTTTT
. | TRBJ1-4 | TRBV5-1 | . | CASSLVGGANEKLFF | TGCGCCAGCAGCTTGGTCGGGGGAGCTAATGAAAAACTGTTTTTT
. | TRBJ2-3 | TRBV2 | TRBD2 | CASRAGTSGGDTQYF | TGTGCCAGCAGAGCCGGGACTAGCGGGGGTGATACGCAGTATTTT
. | TRBJ2-3 | TRBV5-6 | . | CASSLGGAADTQYF | TGTGCCAGCAGCTTGGGTGGGGCGGCAGATACGCAGTATTTT
. | TRBJ1-2 | TRBV14 | . | CASSPGQTYGYTF | TGTGCCAGCAGCCCAGGACAGACCTATGGCTACACCTTC
many | TRBJ2-7 | TRBV7-8 | . | CASSLVNRVNGEQYF | TGTGCCAGCAGCTTAGTCAACAGGGTGAATGGTGAGCAGTACTTC